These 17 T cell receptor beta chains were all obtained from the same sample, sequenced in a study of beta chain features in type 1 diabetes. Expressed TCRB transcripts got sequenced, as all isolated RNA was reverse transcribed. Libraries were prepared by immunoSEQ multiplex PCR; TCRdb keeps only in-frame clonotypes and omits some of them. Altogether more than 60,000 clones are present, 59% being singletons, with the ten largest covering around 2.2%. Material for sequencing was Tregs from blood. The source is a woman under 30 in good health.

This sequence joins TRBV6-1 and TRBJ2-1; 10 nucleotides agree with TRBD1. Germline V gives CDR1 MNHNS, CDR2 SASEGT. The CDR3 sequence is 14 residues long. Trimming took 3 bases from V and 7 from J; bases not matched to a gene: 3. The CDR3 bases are TGTGCCAGCAGTGAGCCGGGACAGGGGAATGAGCAGTTCTTC. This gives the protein CASSEPGQGNEQFF.

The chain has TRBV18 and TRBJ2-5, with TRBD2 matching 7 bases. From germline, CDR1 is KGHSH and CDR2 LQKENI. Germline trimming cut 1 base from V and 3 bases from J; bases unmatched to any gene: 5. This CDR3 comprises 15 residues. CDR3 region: CASSPRPSGEETQYF. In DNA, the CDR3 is TGTGCCAGCTCACCACGGCCTAGCGGTGAAGAGACCCAGTACTTC.

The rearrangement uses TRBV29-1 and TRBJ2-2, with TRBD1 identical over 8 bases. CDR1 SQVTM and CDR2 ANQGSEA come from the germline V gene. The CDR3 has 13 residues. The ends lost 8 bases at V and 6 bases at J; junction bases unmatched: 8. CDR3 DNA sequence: TGCAGCTCCTTGACAGGGGATTCCGGGGAGCTGTTTTTT. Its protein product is CSSLTGDSGELFF.

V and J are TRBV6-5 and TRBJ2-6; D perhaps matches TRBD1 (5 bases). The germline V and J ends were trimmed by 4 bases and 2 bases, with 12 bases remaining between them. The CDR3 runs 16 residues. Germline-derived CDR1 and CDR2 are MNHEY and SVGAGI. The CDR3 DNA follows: TGTGCCAGCAGTTTAGGCAGGGCTCCTGGGGCCAACGTCCTGACTTTC. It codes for CASSLGRAPGANVLTF.

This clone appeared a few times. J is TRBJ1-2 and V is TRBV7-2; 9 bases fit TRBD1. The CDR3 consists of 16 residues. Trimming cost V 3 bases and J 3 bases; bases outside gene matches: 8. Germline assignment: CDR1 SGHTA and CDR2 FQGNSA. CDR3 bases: TGTGCCAGCAGCTTCCCTTGGGACAGGGAGGACTATGGCTACACCTTC. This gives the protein CASSFPWDREDYGYTF.

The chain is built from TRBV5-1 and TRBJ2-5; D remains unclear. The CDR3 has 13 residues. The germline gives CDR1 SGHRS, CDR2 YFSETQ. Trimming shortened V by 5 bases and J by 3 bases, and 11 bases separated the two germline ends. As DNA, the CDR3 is TGCGCCAGCAGGGCGAGCGTCAAAGAGACCCAGTACTTC. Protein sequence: CASRASVKETQYF.

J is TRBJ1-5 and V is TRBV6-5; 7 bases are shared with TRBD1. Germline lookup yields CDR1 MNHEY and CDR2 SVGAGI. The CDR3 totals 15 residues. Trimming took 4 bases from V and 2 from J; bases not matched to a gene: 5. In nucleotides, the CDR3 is TGTGCCAGCAGTTTACAGGGGAATGGCAATCAGCCCCAGCATTTT. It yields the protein CASSLQGNGNQPQHF.

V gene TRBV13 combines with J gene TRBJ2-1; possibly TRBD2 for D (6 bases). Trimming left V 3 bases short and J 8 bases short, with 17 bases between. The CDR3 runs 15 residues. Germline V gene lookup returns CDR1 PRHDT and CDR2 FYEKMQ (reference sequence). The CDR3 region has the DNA TGTGCCAGCAGCTTCCCGGGACTCCCTCCCCATGAGCAGTTCTTC. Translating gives CASSFPGLPPHEQFF.

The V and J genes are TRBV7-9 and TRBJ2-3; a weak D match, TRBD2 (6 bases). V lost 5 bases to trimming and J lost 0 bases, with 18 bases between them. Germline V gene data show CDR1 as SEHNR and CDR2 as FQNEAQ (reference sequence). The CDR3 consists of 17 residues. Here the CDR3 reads CASSLAGLSTSTDTQYF. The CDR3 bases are TGTGCCAGCAGCCTGGCGGGGCTATCTACTAGCACAGATACGCAGTATTTT.

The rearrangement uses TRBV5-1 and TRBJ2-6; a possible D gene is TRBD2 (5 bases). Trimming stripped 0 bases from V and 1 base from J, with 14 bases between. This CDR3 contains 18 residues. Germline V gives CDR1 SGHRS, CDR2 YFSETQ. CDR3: CASSLDGITTSGANVLTF. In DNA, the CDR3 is TGCGCCAGCAGCTTGGACGGGATAACCACATCTGGGGCCAACGTCCTGACTTTC.

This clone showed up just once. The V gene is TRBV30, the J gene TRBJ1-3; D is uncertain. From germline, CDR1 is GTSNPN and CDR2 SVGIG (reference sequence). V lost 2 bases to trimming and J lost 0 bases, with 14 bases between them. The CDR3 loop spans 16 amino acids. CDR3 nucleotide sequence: TGTGCCTGGAGTCTTTCTCGGCGGGCCTCTGGAAACACCATATATTTT. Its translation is CAWSLSRRASGNTIYF.

Written as DNA, the CDR3 is TGCGCCAGCAGCAAAATCGGGGGGGCCGGAGGAGAGACCCAGTACTTC. Amino acid sequence: CASSKIGGAGGETQYF. The J gene is TRBJ2-5, the V gene TRBV5-1; 8 bases map to TRBD2. Germline trimming cut 4 bases from V and 4 bases from J; bases unmatched to any gene: 12. CDR1 is SGHRS and CDR2 is YFSETQ in the germline V gene. This CDR3 region has 16 residues. Together with reference TRBV5-1 and TRBJ2-5, the CDR3 gives the full variable domain: KAGVTQTPRYLIKTRGQQVTLSCSPISGHRSVSWYQQTPGQGLQFLFEYFSETQRNKGNFPGRFSGRQFSNSRSEMNVSTLELGDSALYLCASSKIGGAGGETQYFGPGTRLLVL.

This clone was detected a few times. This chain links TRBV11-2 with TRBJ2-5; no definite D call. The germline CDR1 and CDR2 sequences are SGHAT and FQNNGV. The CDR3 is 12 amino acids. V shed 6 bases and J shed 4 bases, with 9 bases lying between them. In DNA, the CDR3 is TGTGCCAGCAGACGTCCGGGAGAGACCCAGTACTTC. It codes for CASRRPGETQYF. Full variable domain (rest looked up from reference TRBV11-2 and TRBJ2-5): EAGVAQSPRYKIIEKRQSVAFWCNPISGHATLYWYQQILGQGPKLLIQFQNNGVVDDSQLPKDRFSAERLKGVDSTLKIQPAKLEDSAVYLCASRRPGETQYFGPGTRLLVL.

Here the CDR3 DNA reads TGTGCCAGCAGCCCTCCCGACATAAACTCCTATGGCTACACCTTC. It specifies CASSPPDINSYGYTF. This rearrangement joins TRBV7-9 to TRBJ1-2; D unclear. CDR3 length equals 15 residues. CDR1 and CDR2 (germline): SEHNR, FQNEAQ (reference sequence). V lost 5 bases, J lost 4 bases, and 17 bases lay in between.

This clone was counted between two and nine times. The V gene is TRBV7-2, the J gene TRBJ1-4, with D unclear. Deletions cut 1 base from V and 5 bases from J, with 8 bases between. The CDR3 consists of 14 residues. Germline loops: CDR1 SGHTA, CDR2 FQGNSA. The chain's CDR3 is CASSLDAVNEKLFF. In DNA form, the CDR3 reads TGTGCCAGCAGCTTAGACGCAGTGAATGAAAAACTGTTTTTT.

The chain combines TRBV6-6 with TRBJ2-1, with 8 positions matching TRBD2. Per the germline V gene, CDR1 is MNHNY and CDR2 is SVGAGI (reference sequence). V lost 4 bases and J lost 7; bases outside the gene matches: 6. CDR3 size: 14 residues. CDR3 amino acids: CASSSPGGRNEQFF. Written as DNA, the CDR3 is TGTGCCAGCAGTTCCCCGGGCGGGAGGAATGAGCAGTTCTTC.

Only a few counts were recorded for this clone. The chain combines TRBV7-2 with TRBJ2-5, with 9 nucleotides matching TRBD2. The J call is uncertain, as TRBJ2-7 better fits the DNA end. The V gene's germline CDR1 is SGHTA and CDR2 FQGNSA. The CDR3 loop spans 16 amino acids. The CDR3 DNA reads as TGTGCCAGCAGTTTTGCGGGTAGTAGCGGGGGACTCGAGCAGTACTTC. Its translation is CASSFAGSSGGLEQYF.